The next 29 T cell receptor beta chains were all read from a single sample in a study of human T cells and chemical hapten exposure. TCRdb used MiXCR to reprocess the RACE reads, holding one entry per CDR3 protein. The sample lists 350,000 to 400,000 distinct CDR3 sequences, roughly 5.3% occurring once. Noted time point: pre-sensitization, week 0. Regarding treatment: therapeutic diphenylcyclopropenone sensitization with weekly scalp DPC. The sample was whole blood, taken in connection with sensitization to the hapten diphenylcyclopropenone (DPC). All receptors come from a woman aged 45-65 years with alopecia areata. Some clones in this sample may be carry-over from other donors' samples.

This clonotype was observed a handful of times. This sequence joins TRBV15 and TRBJ1-2; 12 bases agree with TRBD1. V lost 1 base, J lost 5 bases, and 11 bases stayed unmatched. The CDR3 is made up of 18 amino acids. Germline V CDR1 and CDR2: LNHNV, YYDKDF (reference sequence). The DNA for the CDR3 is TGTGCCACCAGCAGAGGCGTGGGACAGGGGGCAGCATTGTATGGCTACACCTTC. Its protein product is CATSRGVGQGAALYGYTF.

The genes are TRBV7-2 and TRBJ1-4, with D maybe TRBD1 (6 bases). There are 13 residues in the CDR3. V lost 4 bases to trimming and J lost 7 bases, with 10 bases between them. Germline CDR1 reads SGHTA; CDR2 reads FQGNSA. CDR3 loop: CASSSFRGEKLFF. As DNA, the CDR3 is TGTGCCAGCAGCTCCTTCAGGGGTGAAAAACTGTTTTTT.

The table lists this clonotype with a few counts. V and J are TRBV6-5 and TRBJ2-5, with D tentatively TRBD2 (6 bases). V lost 5 bases to trimming and J lost 7 bases, with 17 bases between them. CDR3 length: 14 residues. Germline values: CDR1 MNHEY, CDR2 SVGAGI. In DNA form, the CDR3 reads TGTGCCAGCAGTCCCGGGACTCCCGAAGGGACCCAGTACTTC. This encodes CASSPGTPEGTQYF.

In this sample, this clonotype turned up many times. This rearrangement joins TRBV7-9 to TRBJ1-4; possibly TRBD1 for D (5 bases). This CDR3 comprises 15 residues. Germline V gene lookup returns CDR1 SEHNR and CDR2 FQNEAQ (reference sequence). V was cut by 0 bases and J by 5 bases, with 10 bases left in between. In DNA form, the CDR3 reads TGTGCCAGCAGCTTAGCAACAGGTGGAAATGAAAAACTGTTTTTT. Protein product: CASSLATGGNEKLFF.

This clonotype occurred many times. The V call is TRBV7-8, the J call TRBJ2-7, with 9 bases identical to TRBD1. This CDR3 contains 15 residues. CDR1 is SGHVS, CDR2 FQNEAQ, per germline. V lost 5 bases to trimming and J lost 0 bases; unmatched junction nucleotides: 5. The CDR3 loop is CASSIPGQGSYEQYF. For the CDR3, the DNA is TGTGCCAGCAGCATCCCGGGACAGGGCTCCTACGAGCAGTACTTC.

The chain employs TRBV3-1 and TRBJ2-3; D is undetermined. Trimming left V 4 bases short and J 6 bases short, with 11 bases between. The CDR3 contains 13 residues. The V gene's germline CDR1 is LGHDT and CDR2 YNNKEL (reference sequence). The CDR3 DNA reads as TGTGCCAGCAGCCTCTCGCGACTGGATACGCAGTATTTT. Translated, it gives CASSLSRLDTQYF.

This clonotype was seen ten or more times. The chain is built from TRBV6-5 and TRBJ2-3; TRBD2 matches at 12 bases. The J segment lost 6 bases and the V segment lost 7 bases, leaving 8 bases of the junction unmatched. The CDR3 has 15 residues. The germline CDR1 and CDR2 sequences are MNHEY and SVGAGI. The DNA for the CDR3 is TGTGCCAGCAACCTACTAGCGGGAGGCCAGGATACGCAGTATTTT. It translates to CASNLLAGGQDTQYF.

At least ten counts were recorded for this clonotype. The chain is built from TRBV6-6 and TRBJ1-1; 12 bases are a match to TRBD1. The J segment lost 7 bases and the V segment lost 5 bases, leaving 8 bases of the junction unmatched. The CDR3 covers 15 residues. Looked up from germline, CDR1 is MNHNY and CDR2 is SVGAGI (reference sequence). CDR3 region: CASSPGQGAFGEAFF. CDR3 DNA sequence: TGTGCCAGCAGTCCGGGACAGGGGGCCTTCGGTGAAGCTTTCTTT.

The table lists this clonotype with many counts. The gene calls are TRBV7-2 and TRBJ2-3; maybe TRBD2 (5 bases). In germline, CDR1 is SGHTA, CDR2 FQGNSA. V was trimmed by 1 base and J by 5 bases, leaving 13 bases between them. The CDR3 sequence is 15 residues long. CDR3 sequence reads: CASSLVRGPQDTQYF. CDR3 coding DNA: TGTGCCAGCAGCTTAGTTCGCGGGCCGCAAGATACGCAGTATTTT.

This clonotype occurred many times. The chain joins TRBV7-9 to TRBJ2-5; D unclear. V lost 5 bases and J lost 1, with 17 bases in between. From germline, CDR1 is SEHNR and CDR2 FQNEAQ (reference sequence). This CDR3 is 16 amino acids long. This chain's CDR3 is CASSRIPALLQETQYF. As DNA, the CDR3 is TGTGCCAGCAGCCGAATCCCGGCCCTGCTCCAAGAGACCCAGTACTTC.

This clonotype was observed many times. The chain carries TRBV7-2 and TRBJ1-6; weak D call: TRBD1 (6 bases). The germline gives CDR1 SGHTA, CDR2 FQGNSA. V dropped 1 base and J dropped 10 bases, with 11 bases sitting between them. This CDR3 is built from 14 residues. CDR3 DNA sequence: TGTGCCAGCAGCTTAGTAGGGGGAGGATCACCCCTCCACTTT. It translates to CASSLVGGGSPLHF.

At least ten counts were recorded for this clonotype. The rearrangement uses TRBV6-2 or TRBV6-3 and TRBJ1-5, with 8 bases identical to TRBD1. Trimming took 6 bases from V and 0 from J; bases not matched to a gene: 1. Germline lookup yields CDR1 MNHEY and CDR2 SVGEGT. CDR3 length: 14 residues. CDR3 protein: CASRGQVSNQPQHF. The CDR3 region has the DNA TGTGCCAGCAGGGGACAGGTTAGCAATCAGCCCCAGCATTTT.

This clonotype was found many times. This chain connects TRBV5-6 to TRBJ1-1; D is uncertain. Germline lookup yields CDR1 SGHDT and CDR2 YYEEEE. CDR3 length equals 14 residues. The V and J ends lost 2 bases and 2 bases respectively, with 10 bases between them. The CDR3 spells CASSFQRSNTEAFF. The CDR3 bases are TGTGCCAGCAGCTTCCAACGGAGCAACACTGAAGCTTTCTTT.

This clonotype was recorded a few times. The chain uses TRBV5-5 and TRBJ2-7; D possibly corresponds to TRBD2 (6 bases). Trimming removed 2 bases at V and 5 bases at J, with 11 bases between. The CDR3 runs to 13 residues. From germline, CDR1 is SGHKS and CDR2 YYEKEE (reference sequence). This CDR3 reads CASSFRLDDEQYF. CDR3 in DNA: TGTGCCAGCAGCTTTCGACTAGACGACGAGCAGTACTTC.

J is TRBJ1-3 and V is TRBV6-1; no clear D. The CDR3 extends over 13 amino acids. Germline assignment: CDR1 MNHNS and CDR2 SASEGT. The V end was cut by 5 bases, the J end by 3 bases, with 8 bases between. The CDR3 DNA reads TGTGCCAGCAGTTCCGGGATTGGAAACACCATATATTTT. Protein sequence: CASSSGIGNTIYF.

This clonotype showed up just a few times. This chain joins TRBV20-1 and TRBJ1-1, with 9 bases fitting TRBD1. The junction had 20 bases not matched to a gene; V was cut back by 2 bases and J by 1 base. The germline CDR1 and CDR2 sequences are DFQATT and SNEGSKA (reference sequence). CDR3 length equals 20 residues. CDR3 in DNA: TGCAGTGCTAGATATCGGAATAGGGACAGGGCTGAGAGGAGGAACACTGAAGCTTTCTTT. It specifies CSARYRNRDRAERRNTEAFF.

This clonotype has ten or more counts. The gene calls are TRBV5-4 and TRBJ2-1; no firm D call. There are 16 residues in the CDR3. The V gene's germline CDR1 is SGHNT and CDR2 YYREEE (reference sequence). V dropped 1 base and J dropped 8 bases, with 19 bases sitting between them. The CDR3, as DNA: TGTGCCAGCAGCTTGCGGGCGGCCACGACCGACCATGAGCAGTTCTTC. It specifies CASSLRAATTDHEQFF.

In its sample, this clonotype was seen a few times. CDR3 amino acids: CASGPNTGELFF. CDR3 bases: TGTGCCAGCGGACCGAACACCGGGGAGCTGTTTTTT. This chain links TRBV7-2 with TRBJ2-2; D unclear. Germline V gene data show CDR1 as SGHTA and CDR2 as FQGNSA. The length of the CDR3 is 12 residues. Trimming shortened V by 8 bases and J by 0 bases, and 4 bases separated the two germline ends.

This clonotype was seen a few times. The V call is TRBV7-2, the J call TRBJ1-1; 10 nucleotides match TRBD1. The CDR3 length is 15 residues. V was clipped by 1 base and J by 3 bases; unmatched bases: 2. Germline V gives CDR1 SGHTA, CDR2 FQGNSA. The CDR3 loop reads CASSLVGTGDTEAFF. CDR3 nucleotide sequence: TGTGCCAGCAGCTTAGTGGGGACAGGGGACACTGAAGCTTTCTTT.

This sequence joins TRBV6-1 and TRBJ1-5; unclear D gene. Trimming stripped 2 bases from V and 7 bases from J, with 15 bases between. The CDR3 has 15 residues. Germline CDR1 reads MNHNS; CDR2 reads SASEGT. The CDR3 sequence: CASSELGRVEQPQHF. For the CDR3, the DNA is TGTGCCAGCAGTGAACTAGGAAGGGTTGAACAGCCCCAGCATTTT.

This clonotype was detected ten times or more. V gene TRBV28 combines with J gene TRBJ2-5; D call uncertain. This CDR3 contains 14 residues. Germline values: CDR1 MDHEN, CDR2 SYDVKM. Trimming took off 3 bases at V and 4 bases at J, with 12 bases between the two ends. The chain's CDR3 is CASSFPAGSETQYF. The CDR3 DNA reads TGTGCCAGCAGTTTCCCGGCTGGTTCAGAGACCCAGTACTTC.

At least ten counts were recorded for this clonotype. V gene TRBV5-1 combines with J gene TRBJ1-1, with TRBD1 as a possible D gene (5 bases). The CDR3 has 15 amino acids. The V and J ends lost 5 bases and 2 bases respectively, with 16 bases between them. Germline V CDR1 and CDR2: SGHRS, YFSETQ. Written as DNA, the CDR3 is TGCGCCAGCAGACACCCTCGGGACGGTAACACTGAAGCTTTCTTT. Protein: CASRHPRDGNTEAFF.

This clonotype was seen a few times. The V gene is TRBV28, the J gene TRBJ2-1; D is possibly TRBD2 (5 bases). V gave up 6 bases and J gave up 0 bases, with 12 bases separating them. The CDR3 has 15 amino acids. The germline CDR1 and CDR2 sequences are MDHEN and SYDVKM. The CDR3 DNA reads TGTGCCAGCAGGCAAGCGGTTCTCTCCTACAATGAGCAGTTCTTC. Translated, it gives CASRQAVLSYNEQFF.

V usage is TRBV12-3 or TRBV12-4 and J usage is TRBJ1-5; TRBD1 might be the D (5 bases). The CDR3 consists of 15 residues. Trimming took 7 bases from V and 1 from J, leaving 14 bases between them. The CDR3 DNA follows: TGTGCCAGCAACCCGTTGGGGGAGAGCAATCAGCCCCAGCATTTT. It translates to CASNPLGESNQPQHF.

In this sample, this clonotype turned up many times. V and J are TRBV6-5 and TRBJ1-5; D gene ambiguous. Germline CDR1 reads MNHEY; CDR2 reads SVGAGI. With 1 base removed from V and 8 bases from J, the gap between germline ends came to 12 bases. The length of the CDR3 is 14 residues. The CDR3, as DNA: TGTGCCAGCAGTTACTTGGGCACGACTGAGCCCCAGCATTTT. Translation: CASSYLGTTEPQHF.

This clonotype was observed a handful of times. V is TRBV29-1 and J is TRBJ1-1; 7 bases map to TRBD1. V gave up 1 base and J gave up 4 bases; unmatched junction bases: 3. Germline V lookup: CDR1 SQVTM, CDR2 ANQGSEA. The CDR3 has 13 amino acids. CDR3 in DNA: TGCAGCGTTGAAGGGGGACAGATCACTGAAGCTTTCTTT. Translated, it gives CSVEGGQITEAFF.

This clonotype was seen more than once but under ten times. This chain connects TRBV21-1 to TRBJ1-1; TRBD1, the table's D call, lacks a check against the DNA. TRBV21-1 is a pseudogene locus. CDR3 length: 17 residues. CDR3: CASSNRTGGTGCSEAFF. CDR3 sequence (DNA): TGTGCCAGCAGCAACCGGACAGGGGGGACTGGATGTAGTGAAGCTTTCTTT.

The chain couples TRBV27 to TRBJ2-7; TRBD2 agrees at 7 bases. With 0 bases clipped from V and 6 bases from J, the junction kept 8 bases outside the gene matches. This CDR3 spans 15 amino acids. The germline V gene encodes CDR1 MNHEY and CDR2 SMNVEV (reference sequence). This CDR3 is CASSLSGTMALEQYF. CDR3 nucleotides: TGTGCCAGCAGTTTATCGGGGACTATGGCCCTCGAGCAGTACTTC.

This clonotype was recorded once. This clone may be a read error of a much larger clone one base away. This sequence joins TRBV7-2 and TRBJ2-3; D is uncertain. Germline assignment: CDR1 SGHTA and CDR2 FQGNSA. This CDR3 spans 15 amino acids. The germline V and J ends were trimmed by 0 bases and 3 bases, with 10 bases remaining between them. CDR3: CASSLASPKTDTQYF. CDR3 coding DNA: TGTGCCAGCAGCTTAGCGTCGCCAAAGACAGATACGCAGTATTTT.